The 25 T cell receptor beta chains reported below all come from one sample, sequenced in a study of cytomegalovirus exposure and HLA in healthy donors. PCR was performed using 60 Vbeta and 13 Jbeta primers. Data came from immunoSEQ multiplex PCR; TCRdb stores just in-frame clones and leaves some out. In the table there are about 170,000 clones, 70% to 85% of which are singletons. Sequenced material: PBMCs. These receptors all come from a woman aged 25 to 39 in good health and CMV-seropositive.

This chain uses TRBV25-1 with TRBJ2-5; D is possibly TRBD1 (6 bases). The DNA end is more similar to TRBJ2-7, so the J call may be wrong. This CDR3 is 12 amino acids long. Germline-derived CDR1 and CDR2 are MGHDK and SYGVNS. The CDR3 bases are TGTGCCAGCTCGGACAGACTCTACGAGCAGTACTTC. This sequence encodes CASSDRLYEQYF.

The sample holds a few counts of this clone. The chain links TRBV30 to TRBJ2-1; D might be TRBD2 (5 bases). This CDR3 comprises 13 residues. Trimming took 2 bases from V and 7 from J, leaving 12 bases between them. Germline V gives CDR1 GTSNPN, CDR2 SVGIG (reference sequence). The CDR3 region is CAWSRTQRNEQFF. For the CDR3, the DNA is TGTGCCTGGAGTCGGACTCAGAGGAATGAGCAGTTCTTC. Based on the CDR3 plus reference TRBV30 and TRBJ2-1, the full variable domain is SQTIHQWPATLVQPVGSPLSLECTVEGTSNPNLYWYRQAAGRGLQLLFYSVGIGQISSEVPQNLSASRPQDRQFILSSKKLLLSDSGFYLCAWSRTQRNEQFFGPGTRLTVL.

V gene TRBV5-1 combines with J gene TRBJ2-7, with 10 bases that match TRBD2. The CDR3 has 15 amino acids. From germline, CDR1 is SGHRS and CDR2 YFSETQ. Losses at the gene ends were 2 bases for V and 2 bases for J; bases not matched to a gene: 4. The CDR3 DNA reads TGCGCCAGCAGCTTAGAACTAGCGGGAACCTACGAGCAGTACTTC. This encodes CASSLELAGTYEQYF.

For the CDR3, the DNA is TGTGCCAGCAGTTACTCTGTCCTCCAAGAGACCCAGTACTTC. This codes for CASSYSVLQETQYF. The chain employs TRBV6-5 and TRBJ2-5; D unclear. Trimming cost V 0 bases and J 1 base, with 6 bases left between them. From germline, CDR1 is MNHEY and CDR2 SVGAGI. The CDR3 sequence is 14 residues long.

J is TRBJ1-1 and V is TRBV6-5; D ambiguous. This CDR3 comprises 15 residues. CDR1 MNHEY and CDR2 SVGAGI come from the germline V gene. V lost 5 bases and J lost 1, with 14 bases in between. CDR3 residues: CASSNRREGNTEAFF. In nucleotides, the CDR3 is TGTGCCAGCAGTAACCGGAGGGAAGGGAACACTGAAGCTTTCTTT.

The V gene is TRBV2, the J gene TRBJ2-3, with 8 bases fitting TRBD1. The CDR3 is 17 residues long. The V segment lost 6 bases and the J segment 3 bases; nucleotides outside the gene matches: 14. Germline V CDR1 and CDR2: SNHLY, FYNNEI. CDR3 DNA: TGTGCCAGCAGAATACAGGGGGTCGGGCGGGGTACAGATACGCAGTATTTT. It specifies CASRIQGVGRGTDTQYF.

This sequence joins TRBV28 and TRBJ1-1; TRBD1 aligns across 9 bases. Losses at the gene ends were 2 bases for V and 7 bases for J; bases not matched to a gene: 8. CDR1 is MDHEN and CDR2 is SYDVKM in the germline V gene. The length of the CDR3 is 15 residues. The chain's CDR3 is CASSLPGQGGLEAFF. The CDR3 region has the DNA TGTGCCAGCAGTTTACCGGGACAGGGAGGTCTTGAAGCTTTCTTT. Looking up the rest from reference TRBV28 and TRBJ1-1 gives the full variable domain: DVKVTQSSRYLVKRTGEKVFLECVQDMDHENMFWYRQDPGLGLRLIYFSYDVKMKEKGDIPEGYSVSREKKERFSLILESASTNQTSMYLCASSLPGQGGLEAFFGQGTRLTVV.

This chain uses TRBV9 with TRBJ2-3; D is possibly TRBD1 (6 bases). The CDR3 extends over 16 amino acids. Trimming removed 0 bases from V and 0 bases from J, with 11 bases in between. CDR1 and CDR2 from the germline V gene are SGDLS and YYNGEE. CDR3 nucleotides: TGTGCCAGCAGCGTAGAGAGGGGGTTGAGCACAGATACGCAGTATTTT. It translates to CASSVERGLSTDTQYF.

This clone was detected only a few times. V is TRBV7-2 and J is TRBJ1-2, with 9 bases fitting TRBD1. With V trimmed by 4 bases and J by 2 bases, 2 bases remained unmatched. Germline loops: CDR1 SGHTA, CDR2 FQGNSA. The CDR3 runs 14 residues. DNA for the CDR3: TGTGCCAGCAGCTCCGGACAGGGGAACTATGGCTACACCTTC. Protein sequence: CASSSGQGNYGYTF. The full variable domain, rest sourced from reference TRBV7-2 and TRBJ1-2, is GAGVSQSPSNKVTEKGKDVELRCDPISGHTALYWYRQSLGQGLEFLIYFQGNSAPDKSGLPSDRFSAERTGGSVSTLTIQRTQQEDSAVYLCASSSGQGNYGYTFGSGTRLTVV.

This chain connects TRBV7-8 to TRBJ2-7, with 14 bases fitting TRBD2. There are 18 residues in the CDR3. J was trimmed by 2 bases and V by 5 bases; bases with no gene match: 11. Germline assignment: CDR1 SGHVS and CDR2 FQNEAQ. The CDR3 DNA follows: TGTGCCAGCAGCCGACTAGCGGGAGGGTGGGTTAGTACCTACGAGCAGTACTTC. It yields the protein CASSRLAGGWVSTYEQYF.

CDR3: CASSYSGRSYNEQFF. CDR3 DNA: TGTGCCAGCAGCTATAGCGGGAGGTCCTACAATGAGCAGTTCTTC. This chain links TRBV11-2 with TRBJ2-1; 10 bases map to TRBD2. This CDR3 has 15 residues. The V segment lost 4 bases and the J segment 1 base; nucleotides outside the gene matches: 1. Germline CDR1 reads SGHAT; CDR2 reads FQNNGV.

The gene calls are TRBV5-1 and TRBJ2-1; 9 bases agree with TRBD2. CDR3 length equals 13 residues. From germline, CDR1 is SGHRS and CDR2 YFSETQ. With 0 bases clipped from V and 10 bases from J, the junction kept 2 bases outside the gene matches. The CDR3 is CASSLAGTSEQFF. The CDR3 DNA follows: TGCGCCAGCAGCTTGGCCGGGACTAGCGAGCAGTTCTTC.

Only a few counts were recorded for this clone. This sequence joins TRBV30 and TRBJ2-7; tentatively, D is TRBD2 (6 bases). Trimming stripped 0 bases from V and 2 bases from J, with 14 bases between. Germline assignment: CDR1 GTSNPN and CDR2 SVGIG (reference sequence). The CDR3 runs to 15 residues. The CDR3 region has the DNA TGTGCCTGGAGTGTAAGTGCGGGAAAAACCTACGAGCAGTACTTC. Translating gives CAWSVSAGKTYEQYF.

The chain couples TRBV11-3 to TRBJ2-5, with TRBD2 identical over 13 bases. The germline V gene has CDR1 SGHNT and CDR2 YENEEA. The ends lost 1 base at V and 5 bases at J; junction bases unmatched: 7. The CDR3 covers 17 residues. The chain's CDR3 is CASSLGTSGRDEETQYF. CDR3 DNA sequence: TGTGCCAGCAGCTTAGGCACTAGCGGGAGGGATGAGGAGACCCAGTACTTC.

Only a few counts were recorded for this clone. The V and J genes are TRBV5-5 and TRBJ2-7; the match to TRBD2 covers 7 bases. There are 16 residues in the CDR3. The ends lost 1 base at V and 4 bases at J; junction bases unmatched: 11. The germline gives CDR1 SGHKS, CDR2 YYEKEE (reference sequence). As DNA, the CDR3 is TGTGCCAGCAGCTTGAGATATCTAGCGGAACGATACGAGCAGTACTTC. It codes for CASSLRYLAERYEQYF.

This clone was seen more than once but under ten times. V is TRBV6-4 and J is TRBJ2-3, with 8 bases fitting TRBD2. Germline CDR1 MRHNA, CDR2 SNTAGT. The ends lost 3 bases at V and 1 base at J; junction bases unmatched: 6. CDR3 length: 16 residues. CDR3 nucleotides: TGTGCCAGCAGTGAATCGACGGGGGGGGGCACAGATACGCAGTATTTT. Protein: CASSESTGGGTDTQYF.

J is TRBJ1-1 and V is TRBV27; D is unresolved. CDR1 is MNHEY and CDR2 is SMNVEV in the germline V gene (reference sequence). Trimming cost V 0 bases and J 9 bases, with 14 bases left between them. CDR3 size: 14 residues. The CDR3 sequence: CASSLSRTAGKAFF. The CDR3 coding sequence is TGTGCCAGCAGTTTATCGCGAACAGCGGGAAAAGCTTTCTTT.

The CDR3 DNA is TGTGCTAGTGGTTCCCGGACTAGCGGGGAACCGTGGCAGTATTTT. This gives the protein CASGSRTSGEPWQYF. The chain recombines TRBV12-5 with TRBJ2-3; the match to TRBD2 covers 12 bases. Trimming took 4 bases from V and 11 from J; bases not matched to a gene: 10. The CDR3 is 15 residues long. Germline CDR1 reads LGHNT; CDR2 reads FRNRAP.

V gene TRBV30 combines with J gene TRBJ1-2, with TRBD1 matching over 8 bases. V was pared by 1 base and J by 4 bases, with 8 bases of the junction left unmatched. The CDR3 runs 15 residues. Germline V gives CDR1 GTSNPN, CDR2 SVGIG (reference sequence). The CDR3 protein is CAWSDSRTGTYGYTF. The CDR3 DNA reads as TGTGCCTGGAGTGATTCGAGGACAGGGACCTATGGCTACACCTTC.

The chain is built from TRBV5-1 and TRBJ2-7, with a weak D call TRBD1 (5 bases). Germline loops: CDR1 SGHRS, CDR2 YFSETQ. This CDR3 spans 13 amino acids. With 1 base removed from V and 6 bases from J, the gap between germline ends came to 11 bases. CDR3 nucleotides: TGCGCCAGCAGCTTGTCTGGGGCTGTCGAGCAGTACTTC. The encoded protein is CASSLSGAVEQYF.

This sequence joins TRBV30 and TRBJ1-4, with 7 nucleotides matching TRBD1. The CDR3 totals 15 residues. Germline V gives CDR1 GTSNPN, CDR2 SVGIG (reference sequence). J was trimmed by 8 bases and V by 3 bases; bases with no gene match: 12. The DNA for the CDR3 is TGTGCCTGGAGCGATACCGGGACAGACCCCGAAAAACTGTTTTTT. This sequence encodes CAWSDTGTDPEKLFF.

The chain combines TRBV4-1 with TRBJ2-5, with a tentative D call TRBD2 (5 bases). Germline lookup yields CDR1 MGHRA and CDR2 YSYEKL. The CDR3 is made up of 16 amino acids. Trimming stripped 0 bases from V and 5 bases from J, with 16 bases between. CDR3 sequence: CASSQDWRAVGETQYF. The CDR3 nucleotides are TGCGCCAGCAGCCAAGATTGGCGGGCGGTGGGCGAGACCCAGTACTTC.

J is TRBJ1-2 and V is TRBV11-2; 10 bases are shared with TRBD1. The CDR3 has 15 amino acids. V lost 8 bases to trimming and J lost 5 bases; unmatched junction nucleotides: 11. CDR1 is SGHAT, CDR2 FQNNGV, per germline. CDR3 DNA sequence: TGTGCCAGCGGGGGATGGGGGACAGGGGATTATGGCTACACCTTC. Translated, it gives CASGGWGTGDYGYTF. Full variable domain (remainder filled in from reference TRBV11-2 and TRBJ1-2): EAGVAQSPRYKIIEKRQSVAFWCNPISGHATLYWYQQILGQGPKLLIQFQNNGVVDDSQLPKDRFSAERLKGVDSTLKIQPAKLEDSAVYLCASGGWGTGDYGYTFGSGTRLTVV.

The sample holds a few counts of this clone. The gene calls are TRBV25-1 and TRBJ2-7; D ambiguous. In germline, CDR1 is MGHDK, CDR2 SYGVNS. The CDR3 sequence is 13 residues long. V lost 1 base and J lost 7, with 11 bases in between. The CDR3 reads CASSEFLLQEQYF. DNA of the CDR3: TGTGCCAGCAGTGAATTCCTGCTTCAGGAGCAGTACTTC.

This clone has just one count. The V and J genes are TRBV28 and TRBJ2-7, with 9 bases that match TRBD2. The germline V gene has CDR1 MDHEN and CDR2 SYDVKM. This CDR3 has 16 amino acids. V gave up 9 bases and J gave up 1 base; unmatched junction bases: 13. In DNA, the CDR3 is TGTGCCAGTCATAACTCCCCTAGCGGGATATCCTACGAGCAGTACTTC. It specifies CASHNSPSGISYEQYF.